This T cell receptor (beta chain) was recovered during a study of T cells in Graves' hyperthyroidism and ophthalmopathy (dated by TCRdb to the late 2010s). Looking at the study overall: Peripheral blood samples were taken at initial diagnosis, before any treatment was given. To identify distinguishing TCR V-J signatures, a discovery cohort of 90 to 100 patients was used, comprising 40 to 45 with Graves' ophthalmopathy and roughly 60 with stable Graves' hyperthyroidism. Whether ophthalmopathy could be predicted prospectively was tested in an independent validation cohort made up of roughly 19 hyperthyroidism patients plus 17 patients who later progressed to ophthalmopathy. The 95 to 100 discovery patients were randomly divided into training and test sets at a 7:3 ratio. The study also compared thyroid tissue and blood T-cell repertoires from more than 5 Graves' hyperthyroidism patients. After blood sampling, hyperthyroidism patients were treated with methimazole at a starting dose of 30 mg daily, and ophthalmopathy patients were treated with high-dose intravenous methylprednisolone. TCR Vbeta CDR3 sequencing of 130 to 150 peripheral blood samples (over 40 ophthalmopathy, around 80 hyperthyroidism and some 17 progressor patients) is reported in the paper. Points the paper makes about the study in general: In validation, the model predicted progression to ophthalmopathy with over 65% sensitivity and approximately 78% specificity, a median of 6.5 months before onset. Ophthalmopathy was separated from stable hyperthyroidism by a 13 V-J signature model, with 85% to 90% sensitivity and roughly 81% specificity obtained in cross-validation and 80%/75% obtained in testing. No statistical method was used to set the sample size in advance, and investigators knew the group allocation. Most expanded thyroid clonotypes (frequency above 0.001) were also found in blood, which suggests that blood repertoires may mirror thyroid immune responses.

This clonotype was seen repeatedly, ten times or more. The antigen it binds to is not known. The input lacks base qualities; no much larger clone sits a single base away. Graves' hyperthyroidism was defined as stable when no progression to ophthalmopathy occurred over 18 months of follow-up. Hyperthyroidism patients were newly diagnosed, had a disease duration of under 2 months, and were aged 18 to 65 years. The study excluded patients with uncontrolled infections, other autoimmune diseases, pregnancy or lactation. Clinical symptoms, serum thyroxine and TRAb, thyroid ultrasound, and orbital computed tomography formed the basis for the diagnoses. PBMCs were separated from roughly 10 ml of fresh peripheral blood using Ficoll-Paque density gradient centrifugation. Total RNA was extracted with Trizol reagent, and quality was checked on an Agilent 2100 Bioanalyzer. The CDR3, from cysteine to phenylalanine, totals 15 residues. The read is trimmed to its CDR3 DNA, 45 bases read in frame from base 1. After removal of 2 bases from V and 6 bases from J, the junction retains 5 bases not matched to a gene. From a lookup of the germline V gene, CDR1 and CDR2 are MNHNS and SASEGT.

TCR beta CDR3 regions were amplified from RNA transcripts. A first-round RT-PCR of the TCR CDR3 used the HTBI primer set with the Qiagen OneStep RT-PCR kit. The libraries were constructed in a second round of multiplex PCR and then size-selected and purified. Libraries were sequenced paired-end with 100 bp reads on an Illumina HiSeq2000. From the authors' description of their analysis: Raw data were processed with SOAPnuke, discarding reads with adapters, uncalled bases, mean Phred below 15, or no exact constant-primer or identifier match. COPE v1.2.5 was used to merge the high-quality paired reads, and each unique nucleotide sequence was defined as a clonotype. MiTCR v1.1 was used to align clonotypes to the IMGT TRBV, TRBD and TRBJ reference segments. The analysis was restricted to V-J combinations with a frequency above 0.0001, which together covered roughly 99% of the repertoires. A TCS score was defined as the ratio of F50 (clonal expansion) to E x V (chaos), with BLOSUM62-based TCRdist applied between CDR3 peptides within each V-J. Welch's t-statistics and random forest reduced around 510 V-J features to under 15, which were used in a naive Bayes classifier (R e1071). Starting from the raw public reads, TCRdb applied fastp trimming at Q25, assembled clones with MiXCR and retained in-frame beta chains. Rows are unified per CDR3 protein, each entry keeping the most common DNA and genes. TCRdb assigned the V and J calls; the authors' analysis was not used. The sample has under 350,000 distinct CDR3 sequences on record, roughly an eighth of them singletons. In total, the top ten clones hold approximately 7.9% of the sample.

The sequenced sample was blood. The sequence is built from TRBV6-1 and TRBJ2-1; TRBD2 matches 9 bases in the middle. The clonotype comes from a woman aged 40-49 years with Graves' hyperthyroidism. The CDR3 protein sequence reads: CASSEMAGGPNEQFF. The DNA is TGTGCCAGCAGTGAAATGGCGGGAGGGCCCAATGAGCAGTTCTTC.